This TCR beta chain was identified in a study of blood T cell repertoires in COVID-19 (dated by TCRdb to about 2020). Turning to the overall study: Collaborator samples came from the United States, Italy and Spain and covered acute and convalescent phases of COVID-19. The prospective study material was composed of cDNA or gDNA derived from T cells, B-cell-depleted T cells, or PBMCs. The dataset comprised deeply sampled blood TCRbeta repertoires from subjects exposed to, actively infected with, or recovered from COVID-19. The repertoires were made available in a free public database intended to serve as a resource for research on the immune response to SARS-CoV-2. Samples came from the ongoing ImmuneRACE study (first 160 participants) plus 1,254 subjects from 6 global collaborators. Nearly every sample came with metadata listing a de-identified subject ID, COVID-19 status, age in years and sex. Where HLA class I and class II types were available, the types were taken from metadata supplied by the sample provider, not from assay-based typing. General conclusions and limits of the study: Clinical and demographic metadata were provided uncurated, with the amount varying by source and participant.

Points on this clone: There is no known antigen for this receptor. It has no much larger one-base neighbor in the sample; base qualities were not kept.

Whole blood was collected in K2EDTA tubes by collaborating institutions according to the institutions' own protocols. For TCRbeta analysis, collaborators shipped samples in one of three forms: frozen whole blood, isolated PBMCs, or DNA extracted from either of those sample types. The immunoSEQ Assay, a bias-controlled multiplex PCR, was used to amplify TCRbeta CDR3 regions from genomic DNA. Per the original workflow: The number of nucleated cells in each sample was estimated by amplification of reference gene primers within the assay. Sequence reads were collapsed and filtered to measure the absolute abundance of every unique TCRbeta CDR3 rearrangement. For each sample, productive Simpson clonality was calculated as the square root of Simpson's diversity index over productive rearrangements. TCRdb holds this immuneACCESS table with in-frame rearrangements only. Some clones are missing; in checked studies, unresolved V genes explain under half, and the rest has no known cause. D and trimming were read from the DNA, whereas the V and J calls and clone size are those reported in that table. The sample table holds 130,000 or so clones, of which approximately 89% were seen once. The ten most abundant clones make up over 9.5% of the sample.

The sequenced sample was peripheral blood. This receptor was taken from a man aged 55-75 years with active or convalescent COVID-19.

Read as DNA, the sequence is TGTGCCAGCAGTGAGAACACAGGGTATGAGCAGTTCTTC. It is translated as CASSENTGYEQFF. Recombination linked TRBV6-4 to TRBJ2-1, and perhaps TRBD1 as D gene, on 6 matching bases. V and J are truncated by 3 bases and 8 bases respectively, leaving an intervening sequence of 11 bases. Reading the germline V gene gives CDR1 MRHNA and CDR2 SNTAGT. The CDR3, cysteine through phenylalanine, is 13 amino acids long. Only CDR3 DNA remains: 39 bases, in frame from the first base.